The sequence of this T cell receptor (beta chain) was determined in a study of blood T cell repertoires in COVID-19. Study context: The samples span acute and convalescent COVID-19 from the United States, Italy and Spain. Sample material is recorded as cDNA or gDNA derived from T cells, B-cell-depleted T cells, or PBMCs.

Per the study methods: Nucleated cell counts were estimated from reference gene primer amplification. Libraries were prepared by immunoSEQ multiplex PCR; TCRdb keeps only in-frame clonotypes and omits some of them. V and J calls and clone size follow that table, whereas D and trimming were derived from the DNA. Among just over 50,000 clones, roughly 87% were seen once, and the ten largest hold 15% to 20%. Looked up from germline, CDR1 is KGHSH and CDR2 is LQKENI. The CDR3 is 14 residues long. V lost 1 base to trimming and J lost 5 bases, with 11 bases between them. Sequencing was performed on peripheral blood. The chain has TRBV18 and TRBJ1-1; TRBD1 is a possible D gene (5 bases). The clonotype originates from a human donor with active COVID-19. The donor label of this sample is uncertain. The CDR3 is CASSPRDSSTEAFF. The DNA for the CDR3 is TGTGCCAGCTCACCACGGGACTCAAGTACTGAAGCTTTCTTT.